Each of the 24 T cell receptor beta chains below was sequenced from the same sample in a study of blood T cell repertoires in COVID-19. Profiled with immunoSEQ multiplex PCR; TCRdb holds only in-frame clones, not every one. This table has roughly 400,000 clones, over 75% appearing once. Sequencing was carried out using PBMCs or T cells enriched from blood (not recorded which). The receptors derive from a man between 25 and 39 years old who had recovered from COVID-19.

The J gene is TRBJ2-7, the V gene TRBV27; 10 positions agree with TRBD1. Trimming removed 3 bases from V and 6 bases from J; junction bases left unmatched: 5. The CDR3 is made up of 14 amino acids. Germline V gene lookup returns CDR1 MNHEY and CDR2 SMNVEV (reference sequence). DNA of the CDR3: TGTGCCAGCAGTTTTCGACAGGGGGCGGTCGAGCAGTACTTC. This codes for CASSFRQGAVEQYF.

This rearrangement joins TRBV30 to TRBJ1-3; D is uncertain. V was shortened by 6 bases and J by 0 bases, with 12 bases between the two germline ends. Germline CDR1 and CDR2: GTSNPN and SVGIG (reference sequence). The CDR3 is 14 amino acids. CDR3 DNA: TGTGCCTGCCAAGCGGGGAACTCTGGAAACACCATATATTTT. As protein: CACQAGNSGNTIYF.

The CDR3 bases are TGTGCCTGTCATCTAGCGGGAGCCTACAATGAGCAGTTCTTC. Its translation: CACHLAGAYNEQFF. V usage is TRBV30 and J usage is TRBJ2-1; 10 bases line up with TRBD2. The CDR3 covers 14 residues. J gave up 2 bases and V 6 bases, and 4 bases lay outside the gene matches. The germline V gene encodes CDR1 GTSNPN and CDR2 SVGIG (reference sequence).

This rearrangement joins TRBV9 to TRBJ2-7; no reliable D call. Germline CDR1 and CDR2: SGDLS and YYNGEE. Trimming pared 0 bases from V and 4 bases from J, leaving 11 bases between. This CDR3 has 14 residues. This CDR3 is CASSVGQLAYEQYF. CDR3 coding DNA: TGTGCCAGCAGCGTAGGCCAGTTAGCTTACGAGCAGTACTTC.

The chain recombines TRBV10-2 with TRBJ1-1; D is possibly TRBD1 (5 bases). The CDR3 contains 13 residues. V was shortened by 4 bases and J by 1 base, with 7 bases between the two germline ends. The V gene's germline CDR1 is WSHSY and CDR2 SAAADI. The CDR3 sequence is CASSVGANTEAFF. Written as DNA, the CDR3 is TGCGCCAGCAGTGTTGGGGCGAACACTGAAGCTTTCTTT.

For this clone: One end of the junction does not line up with germline, which may come from a read error. The chain recombines TRBV6-1 with TRBJ2-1, with unresolved D. Germline CDR1 is MNHNS and CDR2 is SASEGT. The CDR3 loop spans 15 amino acids. The CDR3 coding sequence is TGTGCCAGCAGGGAAGTCCCGAGCTCCTACAATGAGCAGTTCTTC. It codes for CASREVPSSYNEQFF.

A few counts support this clone. The V and J genes are TRBV28 and TRBJ2-7; 11 nucleotides line up with TRBD2. Germline V gene lookup returns CDR1 MDHEN and CDR2 SYDVKM. Germline trimming cut 3 bases from V and 2 bases from J; bases unmatched to any gene: 12. CDR3 length equals 18 residues. The CDR3 DNA follows: TGTGCCAGCAGTTTTGTTTTAGGACTAGCGGGTCCTACCTACGAGCAGTACTTC. It yields the protein CASSFVLGLAGPTYEQYF.

The chain carries TRBV18 and TRBJ1-2; 7 bases are shared with TRBD1. V was clipped by 3 bases and J by 11 bases; unmatched bases: 6. The CDR3 extends over 12 amino acids. Germline V lookup: CDR1 KGHSH, CDR2 LQKENI. The CDR3 DNA reads TGTGCCAGCTCACCGCCGGGACAGTTGTACACCTTC. This sequence encodes CASSPPGQLYTF.

The CDR3 region is CASSQDSTSGRWDPSEQYF. The CDR3 DNA follows: TGCGCCAGCAGCCAAGATTCAACTAGCGGGAGATGGGATCCTAGTGAGCAGTACTTC. This chain uses TRBV4-1 with TRBJ2-7, with 11 bases aligning to TRBD2. The CDR3 contains 19 residues. Losses at the gene ends were 0 bases for V and 7 bases for J; bases not matched to a gene: 17. Germline values: CDR1 MGHRA, CDR2 YSYEKL.

The chain has TRBV29-1 and TRBJ2-7; 11 bases are a match to TRBD2. V dropped 4 bases and J dropped 0; count of bases not matched to a gene: 11. This CDR3 contains 17 residues. CDR1 and CDR2 from the germline V gene are SQVTM and ANQGSEA. The CDR3 loop is CSVATLSGRDSSYEQYF. The DNA of the CDR3 is TGCAGCGTTGCGACCCTTAGCGGGAGGGATAGCTCCTACGAGCAGTACTTC.

The rearrangement links TRBV18 to TRBJ2-5; no firm D call. The CDR3 runs to 14 residues. Germline-derived CDR1 and CDR2 are KGHSH and LQKENI. V was pared by 2 bases and J by 2 bases, with 9 bases between. This CDR3 reads CASSPAGGQETQYF. DNA of the CDR3: TGTGCCAGCTCACCAGCCGGCGGTCAAGAGACCCAGTACTTC.

This CDR3 reads CSVFQGRHGYTF. The CDR3 DNA sequence: TGCAGCGTCTTTCAGGGCCGTCATGGCTACACCTTC. This chain uses TRBV29-1 with TRBJ1-2; a possible D gene is TRBD1 (5 bases). CDR3 size: 12 residues. Germline V lookup: CDR1 SQVTM, CDR2 ANQGSEA. Deletions cut 6 bases from V and 6 bases from J, with 14 bases between.

The chain carries TRBV4-1 and TRBJ2-3; no firm D call. The germline V gene has CDR1 MGHRA and CDR2 YSYEKL. Trimming pared 0 bases from V and 4 bases from J, leaving 11 bases between. This CDR3 spans 15 amino acids. In DNA, the CDR3 is TGCGCCAGCAGCCAAGACTCGAGAGGCGCAGATACGCAGTATTTT. This codes for CASSQDSRGADTQYF.

V and J are TRBV5-1 and TRBJ2-7; 9 bases are shared with TRBD1. The CDR3 has 13 amino acids. The ends lost 2 bases at V and 5 bases at J; junction bases unmatched: 2. The V gene's germline CDR1 is SGHRS and CDR2 YFSETQ. The CDR3 is CASSLGTGHEQYF. In nucleotides, the CDR3 is TGCGCCAGCAGCTTAGGGACAGGGCACGAGCAGTACTTC.

This chain connects TRBV11-2 to TRBJ2-3; TRBD2 might be the D (6 bases). Trimming took off 5 bases at V and 3 bases at J, with 18 bases between the two ends. This CDR3 has 16 amino acids. The germline gives CDR1 SGHAT, CDR2 FQNNGV. This CDR3 is CASSPTRDFGTDTQYF. The DNA of the CDR3 is TGTGCCAGCAGCCCGACCCGGGACTTTGGGACAGATACGCAGTATTTT.

DNA for the CDR3: TGTGCCAGTAGTATTAGCGGGAGGGCCCTCACCGGGGAGCTGTTTTTT. This translates into CASSISGRALTGELFF. The V gene is TRBV19, the J gene TRBJ2-2; 11 nucleotides match TRBD2. Trimming took 3 bases from V and 4 from J; bases not matched to a gene: 4. The CDR3 is made up of 16 amino acids. Germline CDR1 is LNHDA and CDR2 is SQIVND (reference sequence). The entire variable domain, with the rest obtained from reference TRBV19 and TRBJ2-2, is as follows: DGGITQSPKYLFRKEGQNVTLSCEQNLNHDAMYWYRQDPGQGLRLIYYSQIVNDFQKGDIAEGYSVSREKKESFPLTVTSAQKNPTAFYLCASSISGRALTGELFFGEGSRLTVL.

V and J are TRBV7-9 and TRBJ2-1, with 12 bases identical to TRBD2. The CDR3 is 15 amino acids. The J segment lost 8 bases and the V segment lost 1 base, leaving 3 bases of the junction unmatched. The germline V gene has CDR1 SEHNR and CDR2 FQNEAQ (reference sequence). CDR3 nucleotides: TGTGCCAGCAGCTTAGTGGGACTAGCGGGCGATGAGCAGTTCTTC. Translating gives CASSLVGLAGDEQFF.

This rearrangement joins TRBV5-1 to TRBJ2-3; maybe TRBD2 (5 bases). With 2 bases removed from V and 3 bases from J, the gap between germline ends came to 22 bases. In germline, CDR1 is SGHRS, CDR2 YFSETQ. The CDR3 consists of 18 residues. The CDR3 protein is CASSLQNGRVKVTDTQYF. The CDR3 DNA sequence: TGCGCCAGCAGCTTACAAAACGGGCGGGTCAAGGTTACAGATACGCAGTATTTT.

This chain links TRBV6-1 with TRBJ2-5, with 9 bases aligning to TRBD1. The trim removed 0 bases at V and 3 bases at J, leaving 5 bases unmatched. The CDR3 is 16 residues long. Germline V CDR1 and CDR2: MNHNS, SASEGT. CDR3 in DNA: TGTGCCAGCAGTGAAGCGGGACAGGGTCTTGAAGAGACCCAGTACTTC. It is translated as CASSEAGQGLEETQYF.

This chain joins TRBV27 and TRBJ2-2; D perhaps matches TRBD2 (6 bases). V was clipped by 7 bases and J by 3 bases, with 15 bases between them. This CDR3 has 15 amino acids. Germline V gene lookup returns CDR1 MNHEY and CDR2 SMNVEV (reference sequence). The CDR3 reads CASNSNTGDTGELFF. CDR3 coding DNA: TGTGCCAGCAACTCAAACACGGGGGACACCGGGGAGCTGTTTTTT.

In this sample, this clone turned up once. The genes are TRBV19 and TRBJ2-1; D not resolved. This CDR3 region has 13 residues. The germline V gene has CDR1 LNHDA and CDR2 SQIVND (reference sequence). V was shortened by 3 bases and J by 6 bases, with 9 bases between the two germline ends. The CDR3 loop is CASSIGPLNEQFF. Written as DNA, the CDR3 is TGTGCCAGTAGTATTGGGCCGCTCAATGAGCAGTTCTTC. The variable domain in full, with the rest retrieved from reference TRBV19 and TRBJ2-1, is DGGITQSPKYLFRKEGQNVTLSCEQNLNHDAMYWYRQDPGQGLRLIYYSQIVNDFQKGDIAEGYSVSREKKESFPLTVTSAQKNPTAFYLCASSIGPLNEQFFGPGTRLTVL.

The V call is TRBV5-1, the J call TRBJ2-7, with 13 bases identical to TRBD2. Trimming at V came to 3 bases and at J to 3 bases, leaving 3 bases not matched to a gene. The CDR3 extends over 15 amino acids. Germline assignment: CDR1 SGHRS and CDR2 YFSETQ. CDR3 sequence reads: CASSYRTSGSYEQYF. CDR3 in DNA: TGCGCCAGCAGCTACCGGACTAGCGGGAGCTACGAGCAGTACTTC. Together with reference TRBV5-1 and TRBJ2-7, the CDR3 gives the full variable domain: KAGVTQTPRYLIKTRGQQVTLSCSPISGHRSVSWYQQTPGQGLQFLFEYFSETQRNKGNFPGRFSGRQFSNSRSEMNVSTLELGDSALYLCASSYRTSGSYEQYFGPGTRLTVT.

The chain couples TRBV11-2 to TRBJ2-1, with 10 bases aligning to TRBD2. This CDR3 spans 17 amino acids. Losses at the gene ends were 6 bases for V and 2 bases for J; bases not matched to a gene: 10. Looked up from germline, CDR1 is SGHAT and CDR2 is FQNNGV. DNA for the CDR3: TGTGCCAGCAGATCTAGCGGGAGATTCAAGGCCTACAATGAGCAGTTCTTC. The encoded protein is CASRSSGRFKAYNEQFF.

The genes are TRBV10-2 and TRBJ1-1; 7 bases match TRBD1. The V gene end was trimmed by 8 bases and the J gene end by 5 bases; junction bases not matched to a gene: 8. The CDR3 contains 13 residues. Germline CDR1 and CDR2: WSHSY and SAAADI. CDR3 coding DNA: TGCGCCAGCCGCGAGAGGGGGCCTACTGAAGCTTTCTTT. Translating it yields CASRERGPTEAFF.